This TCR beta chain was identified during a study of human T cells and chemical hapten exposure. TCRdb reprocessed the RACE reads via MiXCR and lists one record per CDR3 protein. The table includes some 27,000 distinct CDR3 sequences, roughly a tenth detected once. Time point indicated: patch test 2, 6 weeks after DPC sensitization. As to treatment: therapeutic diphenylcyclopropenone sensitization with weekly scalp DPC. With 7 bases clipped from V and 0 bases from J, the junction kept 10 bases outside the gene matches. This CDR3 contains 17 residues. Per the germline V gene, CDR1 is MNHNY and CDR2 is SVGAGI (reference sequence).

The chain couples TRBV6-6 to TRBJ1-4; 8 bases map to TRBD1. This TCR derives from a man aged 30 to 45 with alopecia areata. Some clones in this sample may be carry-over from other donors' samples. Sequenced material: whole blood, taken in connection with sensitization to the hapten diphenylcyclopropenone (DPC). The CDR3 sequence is CASTPGQGTATNEKLFF. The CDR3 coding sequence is TGTGCCAGCACCCCCGGACAGGGAACTGCAACTAATGAAAAACTGTTTTTT.